A single sample is the source of the 3 T cell receptor beta chains below, sequenced in a study of T cell clusters in autoimmune cytopenias. With the multiplex PCR reads reprocessed, TCRdb shows one record per CDR3 protein and no DNA. This sample contains a few distinct CDR3 sequences. The sequencing input was peripheral blood. All receptors derive from a human donor in good health. This table probably holds off-target reads from a library built for another chain.

This clonotype is classed as hyperexpanded by frequency. V usage is TRBV6-5 and J usage is TRBJ1-2; lacking DNA, the TRBD1 call made by TCRdb goes unchecked. The CDR3 has 14 amino acids. The germline V gene encodes CDR1 MNHEY and CDR2 SVGAGI. CDR3 sequence reads: CASSRGRGIYGYTF.

This clonotype shows up as hyperexpanded by frequency. The chain couples TRBV19 to TRBJ2-1; TCRdb designates TRBD1, a call that cannot be tested without DNA. The CDR3 covers 17 residues. CDR1 is LNHDA and CDR2 is SQIVND in the germline V gene (reference sequence). CDR3 in amino acids: CASSMYSGTGRENEQFF.

This clonotype is hyperexpanded by frequency. The V call is TRBV12-3 or TRBV12-4, the J call TRBJ2-7; TCRdb proposes TRBD1, but this gene call is untestable without DNA. The CDR3 has 14 amino acids. CDR3 loop: CASSVWGESYEQYF.